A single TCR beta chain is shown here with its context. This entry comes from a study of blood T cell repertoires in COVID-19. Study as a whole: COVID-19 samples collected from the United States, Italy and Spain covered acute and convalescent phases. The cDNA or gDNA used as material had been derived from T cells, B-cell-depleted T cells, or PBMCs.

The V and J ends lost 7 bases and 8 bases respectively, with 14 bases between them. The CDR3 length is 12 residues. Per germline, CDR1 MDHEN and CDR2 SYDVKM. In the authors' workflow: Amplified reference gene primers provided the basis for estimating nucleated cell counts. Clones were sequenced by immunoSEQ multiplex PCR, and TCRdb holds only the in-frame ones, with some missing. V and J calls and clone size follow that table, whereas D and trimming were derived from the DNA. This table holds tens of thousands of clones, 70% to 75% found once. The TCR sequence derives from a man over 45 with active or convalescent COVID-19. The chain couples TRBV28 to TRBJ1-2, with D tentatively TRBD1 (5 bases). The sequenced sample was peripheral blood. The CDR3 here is CASTDRLMGYTF. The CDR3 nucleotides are TGTGCCAGCACTGACAGATTGATGGGCTACACCTTC.